Below are 23 T cell receptor beta chains sequenced from a single sample in a study of cytomegalovirus exposure and HLA in healthy donors. With 60 Vbeta and 13 Jbeta primers, the PCR was carried out. Clones were read by immunoSEQ multiplex PCR, and TCRdb kept only the in-frame ones, dropping some. The top ten clones hold roughly 2.2% of a sample with about 160,000 clones, about 85% of them seen once. Material for sequencing was PBMCs. The receptors were gathered from a man aged 18-30 years in good health and CMV-seropositive.

The chain links TRBV7-2 to TRBJ1-2; no definite D call. V shed 2 bases and J shed 2 bases, with 6 bases lying between them. The CDR3 extends over 13 amino acids. Germline-derived CDR1 and CDR2 are SGHTA and FQGNSA. CDR3 protein: CASSLPGNYGYTF. The CDR3 DNA follows: TGTGCCAGCAGCTTACCGGGAAACTATGGCTACACCTTC.

Comments on this clone: The junction shows a germline mismatch at one end, possibly a read error. The gene calls are TRBV18 and TRBJ2-3; 8 bases fit TRBD2. The CDR3 is 16 residues long. Germline V gene data show CDR1 as KGHSH and CDR2 as LQKENI. CDR3: CASSPPGGGHTDTQYF. CDR3 DNA: TGTGCCAGCTCCCCACCCGGGGGGGGGCACACAGATACGCAGTATTTT.

The chain joins TRBV27 to TRBJ1-2, with D possibly being TRBD1 (6 bases). The V gene's germline CDR1 is MNHEY and CDR2 SMNVEV (reference sequence). V lost 4 bases to trimming and J lost 3 bases, with 12 bases between them. The CDR3 is 14 residues long. CDR3 loop: CASSSLQGDYGYTF. The CDR3 DNA reads TGTGCCAGCAGTTCGTTACAGGGTGACTATGGCTACACCTTC.

The chain links TRBV12-5 to TRBJ1-1; D uncertain. CDR3 length equals 13 residues. Deletions cut 1 base from V and 1 base from J, with 4 bases between. The germline gives CDR1 LGHNT, CDR2 FRNRAP. The CDR3 DNA follows: TGTGCTAGTGGTTTGGAGCGGAACACTGAAGCTTTCTTT. Translating it yields CASGLERNTEAFF.

The gene calls are TRBV13 and TRBJ2-5, with a possible D match to TRBD1 (7 bases). The J call may be faulty, since TRBJ2-7 better matches the DNA end. Germline lookup yields CDR1 PRHDT and CDR2 FYEKMQ (reference sequence). CDR3 length equals 14 residues. This CDR3 reads CASSLRQGGDEQYF. DNA of the CDR3: TGTGCCAGCAGCTTACGACAGGGAGGCGACGAGCAGTACTTC.

This sequence joins TRBV5-6 and TRBJ2-5; 7 bases map to TRBD1. CDR3 length equals 14 residues. Germline trimming cut 2 bases from V and 2 bases from J; bases unmatched to any gene: 3. Germline V lookup: CDR1 SGHDT, CDR2 YYEEEE. The CDR3 spells CASSFSGGQETQYF. CDR3 coding DNA: TGTGCCAGCAGCTTCTCAGGGGGTCAAGAGACCCAGTACTTC.

This clone has just a few counts. The genes are TRBV9 and TRBJ2-6; 10 bases map to TRBD1. Germline loops: CDR1 SGDLS, CDR2 YYNGEE. Trimming cost V 4 bases and J 0 bases; bases outside gene matches: 7. The CDR3 is 18 amino acids. This chain's CDR3 is CASSPFGDRGSGANVLTF. The CDR3 coding sequence is TGTGCCAGCAGCCCATTCGGGGACAGGGGCTCTGGGGCCAACGTCCTGACTTTC.

This sequence joins TRBV6-5 and TRBJ1-5; 7 nucleotides agree with TRBD1. V was clipped by 6 bases and J by 3 bases; unmatched bases: 8. This CDR3 has 15 residues. Germline-derived CDR1 and CDR2 are MNHEY and SVGAGI. The CDR3 region is CASRRTGATNQPQHF. The CDR3, as DNA: TGTGCCAGCAGGCGAACAGGGGCTACCAATCAGCCCCAGCATTTT.

This clone has just one count. The chain is built from TRBV28 and TRBJ2-5, with D perhaps TRBD1 (6 bases). Germline V gene sequence: CDR1 MDHEN, CDR2 SYDVKM. Trimming took 5 bases from V and 5 from J, leaving 12 bases between them. This CDR3 is built from 13 residues. DNA of the CDR3: TGTGCCAGCAGTGAGGGGACAATCGAGACCCAGTACTTC. It encodes CASSEGTIETQYF.

The chain carries TRBV5-1 and TRBJ1-1; TRBD1 matches 10 bases. The CDR3 extends over 14 amino acids. Germline CDR1 and CDR2: SGHRS and YFSETQ. V dropped 8 bases and J dropped 4; count of bases not matched to a gene: 8. The CDR3 sequence: CASGTGEIGTEAFF. The CDR3 nucleotides read TGCGCCAGTGGGACAGGGGAAATTGGCACTGAAGCTTTCTTT.

Comments on this clone: Other DNA sequences in this specimen translate into the identical CDR3. V gene TRBV30 combines with J gene TRBJ2-5, with 8 positions matching TRBD1. The length of the CDR3 is 13 residues. After removal of 3 bases from V and 5 bases from J, the junction contained 5 bases not matched to a gene. CDR1 GTSNPN and CDR2 SVGIG come from the germline V gene (reference sequence). CDR3 DNA: TGTGCCTGGAGCGTACAGGGGGTGGAGACCCAGTACTTC. Amino acid sequence: CAWSVQGVETQYF. Together with reference TRBV30 and TRBJ2-5, the CDR3 gives the full variable domain: SQTIHQWPATLVQPVGSPLSLECTVEGTSNPNLYWYRQAAGRGLQLLFYSVGIGQISSEVPQNLSASRPQDRQFILSSKKLLLSDSGFYLCAWSVQGVETQYFGPGTRLLVL.

The chain has TRBV9 and TRBJ1-1; D might be TRBD1 (6 bases). The length of the CDR3 is 12 residues. V was shortened by 8 bases and J by 1 base, with 9 bases between the two germline ends. Germline-derived CDR1 and CDR2 are SGDLS and YYNGEE. The CDR3 protein is CASGTPNTEAFF. The CDR3 bases are TGTGCCAGTGGGACACCGAACACTGAAGCTTTCTTT.

The J gene is TRBJ1-2, the V gene TRBV5-4; 7 positions match TRBD1. The V gene end was trimmed by 1 base and the J gene end by 0 bases; junction bases not matched to a gene: 3. Germline V gives CDR1 SGHNT, CDR2 YYREEE (reference sequence). The CDR3 runs to 15 residues. CDR3 protein: CASSLSGQPNYGYTF. The CDR3 nucleotides read TGTGCCAGCAGCTTGTCGGGACAGCCTAACTATGGCTACACCTTC. The variable domain in full, completed from reference TRBV5-4 and TRBJ1-2, reads ETGVTQSPTHLIKTRGQQVTLRCSSQSGHNTVSWYQQALGQGPQFIFQYYREEENGRGNFPPRFSGLQFPNYSSELNVNALELDDSALYLCASSLSGQPNYGYTFGSGTRLTVV.

This chain connects TRBV2 to TRBJ1-6, with TRBD1 matching 7 bases. The CDR3 has 14 residues. V was clipped by 4 bases and J by 7 bases; unmatched bases: 4. Germline V gene lookup returns CDR1 SNHLY and CDR2 FYNNEI. The chain's CDR3 is CASSAQGGNSPLHF. CDR3 nucleotide sequence: TGTGCCAGCAGTGCGCAAGGGGGCAATTCACCCCTCCACTTT.

This clone was observed a handful of times. The chain links TRBV4-3 to TRBJ2-5, with 10 nucleotides matching TRBD2. V was clipped by 0 bases and J by 1 base; unmatched bases: 5. Looked up from germline, CDR1 is LGHNA and CDR2 is YSLEER. CDR3 length: 17 residues. For the CDR3, the DNA is TGCGCCAGCAGCCAAGATCCAGCGGGGGGGAGCCAAGAGACCCAGTACTTC. This codes for CASSQDPAGGSQETQYF.

The genes are TRBV9 and TRBJ2-1, with a tentative D call TRBD1 (6 bases). V was pared by 3 bases and J by 6 bases, with 13 bases between. The length of the CDR3 is 14 residues. The V gene's germline CDR1 is SGDLS and CDR2 YYNGEE. CDR3 coding DNA: TGTGCCAGCAGCGAGGGGGAGTACGTCAATGAGCAGTTCTTC. Protein sequence: CASSEGEYVNEQFF.

The chain is built from TRBV25-1 and TRBJ2-1, with a weak D call TRBD2 (5 bases). This CDR3 spans 14 amino acids. Trimming took off 4 bases at V and 0 bases at J, with 7 bases between the two ends. Germline loops: CDR1 MGHDK, CDR2 SYGVNS. CDR3 in DNA: TGTGCCAGCAGTGCACTAGGCTCCTACAATGAGCAGTTCTTC. Amino acid sequence: CASSALGSYNEQFF.

The chain recombines TRBV19 with TRBJ1-4, with a tentative D call TRBD1 (6 bases). The germline V gene encodes CDR1 LNHDA and CDR2 SQIVND (reference sequence). The CDR3 spans 16 residues. V was clipped by 4 bases and J by 0 bases, with 12 bases between them. The CDR3, as DNA: TGTGCCAGTAGTAGGACAGCTAGTGCAACTAATGAAAAACTGTTTTTT. Its protein is CASSRTASATNEKLFF.

The rearrangement links TRBV9 to TRBJ2-1, with 10 bases aligning to TRBD2. CDR1 and CDR2 (germline): SGDLS, YYNGEE. Unmatched junction bases numbered 10, after V lost 0 bases and J lost 7 bases. The CDR3 has 17 residues. The CDR3 sequence: CASSVGPSGGAGNEQFF. DNA for the CDR3: TGTGCCAGCAGCGTAGGCCCCAGCGGGGGGGCTGGGAATGAGCAGTTCTTC.

The J gene is TRBJ2-2, the V gene TRBV2; weak D call: TRBD1 (6 bases). The V gene lost 6 bases and the J gene lost 4 bases, with 15 bases spanning the gap. The CDR3 length is 15 residues. Germline CDR1 SNHLY, CDR2 FYNNEI. Written as DNA, the CDR3 is TGTGCCAGCAGGGGCTCACAGGGTGCCACCGGGGAGCTGTTTTTT. It is translated as CASRGSQGATGELFF. Using reference TRBV2 and TRBJ2-2 for the parts outside the CDR3, the full variable domain is EPEVTQTPSHQVTQMGQEVILRCVPISNHLYFYWYRQILGQKVEFLVSFYNNEISEKSEIFDDQFSVERPDGSNFTLKIRSTKLEDSAMYFCASRGSQGATGELFFGEGSRLTVL.

The gene calls are TRBV5-6 and TRBJ1-2; no definite D call. With 4 bases removed from V and 4 bases from J, the gap between germline ends came to 11 bases. This CDR3 has 13 residues. Germline CDR1 is SGHDT and CDR2 is YYEEEE. The DNA of the CDR3 is TGTGCCAGCAGCCTTCGGGTGATCTATGGCTACACCTTC. Translating it yields CASSLRVIYGYTF.

CDR3 amino acids: CASSYRGAGATQYF. CDR3 sequence (DNA): TGTGCCAGCAGTTACCGGGGGGCTGGAGCTACGCAGTATTTT. V and J are TRBV6-5 and TRBJ2-3; the D gene is possibly TRBD2 (7 bases). The V end lost 2 bases, the J end lost 8 bases, and 14 bases lay between the germline ends. The CDR3 consists of 14 residues. The germline gives CDR1 MNHEY, CDR2 SVGAGI.

The chain couples TRBV7-8 to TRBJ1-2, with 9 nucleotides matching TRBD1. V lost 5 bases and J lost 2; bases outside the gene matches: 12. Germline assignment: CDR1 SGHVS and CDR2 FQNEAQ. There are 17 residues in the CDR3. This chain's CDR3 is CASSARDRDALNYGYTF. The CDR3, as DNA: TGTGCCAGCAGCGCCCGGGACAGGGACGCCCTCAACTATGGCTACACCTTC.